This TCR beta chain comes out of a study of shared clonotypes between healthy human individuals. The study's findings and limits: As a rule, naive subsets had a larger estimated richness than memory subsets.

Concerning this clone: What it binds is unknown.

The naive CD8 population came from CD45RO-negative cells selected for CCR7, without terminally differentiated effector memory CD45RA+ cells. Germline V lookup: CDR1 MNHEY, CDR2 SVGAGI. There are 13 residues in the CDR3. Trimming at V came to 4 bases and at J to 6 bases, leaving 3 bases not matched to a gene. Clones were read by immunoSEQ multiplex PCR, and TCRdb kept only the in-frame ones, dropping some. The table records around 2,000,000 clones, about 95% of them present only once. The clonotype was recovered from a man aged 18 to 30 in good health. The sequenced sample consisted of naive CD8+ T cells sorted from blood. This chain links TRBV6-5 with TRBJ1-1; TRBD1 aligns across 9 bases. In DNA form, the CDR3 reads TGTGCCAGCAGTTGGGACAGGGTCGCTGAAGCTTTCTTT. Residues: CASSWDRVAEAFF.